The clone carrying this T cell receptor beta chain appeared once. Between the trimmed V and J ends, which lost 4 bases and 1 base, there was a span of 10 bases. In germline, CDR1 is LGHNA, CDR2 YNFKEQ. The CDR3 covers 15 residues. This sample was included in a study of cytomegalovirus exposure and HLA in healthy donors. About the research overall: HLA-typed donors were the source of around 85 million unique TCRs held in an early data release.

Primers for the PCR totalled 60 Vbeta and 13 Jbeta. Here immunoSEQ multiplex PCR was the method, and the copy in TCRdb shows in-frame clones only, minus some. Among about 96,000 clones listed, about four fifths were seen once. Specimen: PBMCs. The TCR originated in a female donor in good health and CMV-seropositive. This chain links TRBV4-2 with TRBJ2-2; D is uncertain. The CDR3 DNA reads TGTGCCAGCAGCCTTGCGTCTGGGAACACCGGGGAGCTGTTTTTT. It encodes CASSLASGNTGELFF.